This passage covers 20 T cell receptor beta chains from one sample sequenced in a study of cytomegalovirus exposure and HLA in healthy donors. The PCR contained 60 Vbeta and 13 Jbeta primers. Sequencing used immunoSEQ multiplex PCR; TCRdb keeps in-frame clones, though not all of them. The sample has some 96,000 clones, 60% to 80% seen once. The sample was PBMCs. Receptors originate from a man between 60 and 75 years old in good health and CMV-seronegative.

The chain joins TRBV7-5 to TRBJ2-5; TRBD1, the table's D call, lacks a check against the DNA. TRBV7-5 is reported as a pseudogene. This CDR3 spans 13 amino acids. The DNA of the CDR3 is TGTGCCAGCAGCCCAGGACAGGGAGAGACCCAGTACTTC. Residues: CASSPGQGETQYF.

The chain has TRBV19 and TRBJ2-4; 7 nucleotides agree with TRBD2. Germline V CDR1 and CDR2: LNHDA, SQIVND (reference sequence). The CDR3 is 16 residues long. J gave up 6 bases and V 3 bases, and 11 bases lay outside the gene matches. For the CDR3, the DNA is TGTGCCAGTAGTATTCCACACGGATGGGGGGGAAACATTCAGTACTTC. Its protein product is CASSIPHGWGGNIQYF.

The table lists this clone with many counts. The chain combines TRBV12-5 with TRBJ1-1; D remains ambiguous. This CDR3 contains 13 residues. CDR1 LGHNT and CDR2 FRNRAP come from the germline V gene. V was clipped by 2 bases and J by 1 base, with 5 bases between them. CDR3 DNA sequence: TGTGCTAGTGGTTTGAGCGAGAACACTGAAGCTTTCTTT. Its translation is CASGLSENTEAFF.

This clone has just one count. V gene TRBV18 combines with J gene TRBJ2-5; D possibly corresponds to TRBD1 (6 bases). Germline CDR1 is KGHSH and CDR2 is LQKENI. The ends were cut back, 3 bases at V and 4 bases at J, with 15 bases in the middle. This CDR3 spans 15 amino acids. Here the CDR3 DNA reads TGTGCCAGCTCACCGCAGGGGAATTTACGAGAGACCCAGTACTTC. Its translation: CASSPQGNLRETQYF.

The chain combines TRBV28 with TRBJ2-7; 7 bases fit TRBD1. V shed 4 bases and J 1 base; nucleotides not matched to a gene: 10. The CDR3 is 16 residues long. Germline values: CDR1 MDHEN, CDR2 SYDVKM. CDR3 sequence reads: CASSSTTGVVSYEQYF. CDR3 bases: TGTGCCAGCAGTTCTACTACAGGGGTTGTGTCCTACGAGCAGTACTTC.

The chain has TRBV27 and TRBJ1-4, with TRBD1 matching 9 bases. CDR3 length: 17 residues. J gave up 2 bases and V 0 bases, and 4 bases lay outside the gene matches. The germline V gene encodes CDR1 MNHEY and CDR2 SMNVEV (reference sequence). The CDR3 nucleotides are TGTGCCAGCAGTTTATCGCCGGGACAGGGCACTAATGAAAAACTGTTTTTT. Its translation is CASSLSPGQGTNEKLFF. The variable domain in full, with the rest retrieved from reference TRBV27 and TRBJ1-4, is EAQVTQNPRYLITVTGKKLTVTCSQNMNHEYMSWYRQDPGLGLRQIYYSMNVEVTDKGDVPEGYKVSRKEKRNFPLILESPSPNQTSLYFCASSLSPGQGTNEKLFFGSGTQLSVL.

The J gene is TRBJ2-7, the V gene TRBV19; D is perhaps TRBD1 (5 bases). This CDR3 comprises 14 residues. Germline CDR1 is LNHDA and CDR2 is SQIVND (reference sequence). The V end lost 6 bases, the J end lost 2 bases, and 14 bases lay between the germline ends. CDR3 DNA sequence: TGTGCCAGTAGCCCCAACAGGTCGCCCTACGAGCAGTACTTC. This gives the protein CASSPNRSPYEQYF.

This sequence joins TRBV28 and TRBJ1-1; D unresolved. V was shortened by 3 bases and J by 6 bases, with 11 bases between the two germline ends. This CDR3 spans 13 amino acids. CDR1 MDHEN and CDR2 SYDVKM come from the germline V gene. Written as DNA, the CDR3 is TGTGCCAGCAGTTTGGTTAATACAGCTGAAGCTTTCTTT. Encoded protein: CASSLVNTAEAFF.

This chain links TRBV5-4 with TRBJ2-1, with 10 nucleotides matching TRBD2. This CDR3 has 15 residues. Germline trimming cut 3 bases from V and 6 bases from J; bases unmatched to any gene: 6. Germline assignment: CDR1 SGHNT and CDR2 YYREEE (reference sequence). The CDR3 protein is CASSSASGSTNEQFF. The CDR3 nucleotides read TGTGCCAGCAGCTCCGCTAGCGGGAGTACCAATGAGCAGTTCTTC. The whole variable domain, filled in from reference TRBV5-4 and TRBJ2-1, reads ETGVTQSPTHLIKTRGQQVTLRCSSQSGHNTVSWYQQALGQGPQFIFQYYREEENGRGNFPPRFSGLQFPNYSSELNVNALELDDSALYLCASSSASGSTNEQFFGPGTRLTVL.

This chain connects TRBV9 to TRBJ1-3; D unclear. The CDR3 has 15 amino acids. Germline assignment: CDR1 SGDLS and CDR2 YYNGEE. The V gene lost 4 bases and the J gene lost 0 bases, with 11 bases spanning the gap. The DNA of the CDR3 is TGTGCCAGCAGCCCCCTAATGAGCTCTGGAAACACCATATATTTT. Its translation: CASSPLMSSGNTIYF.

The chain recombines TRBV9 with TRBJ2-7; D might be TRBD1 (5 bases). Germline-derived CDR1 and CDR2 are SGDLS and YYNGEE. V gave up 0 bases and J gave up 1 base, with 11 bases separating them. The CDR3 runs 15 residues. DNA for the CDR3: TGTGCCAGCAGCGTAGATGTCCAGGGATCCTACGAGCAGTACTTC. Translated: CASSVDVQGSYEQYF.

The V gene is TRBV7-6, the J gene TRBJ1-1; 7 bases are shared with TRBD1. This CDR3 region has 17 residues. V dropped 1 base and J dropped 6; count of bases not matched to a gene: 14. From germline, CDR1 is SGHVS and CDR2 FNYEAQ. The CDR3 DNA reads as TGTGCCAGCAGCTTAGTGAGTGGGTTAGGGCAGGGGGCTGAAGCTTTCTTT. Amino acids: CASSLVSGLGQGAEAFF.

This clone has only one observation. This CDR3 is CASSFDSNEKLFF. The CDR3 region has the DNA TGTGCCAGCAGCTTCGACAGTAATGAAAAACTGTTTTTT. The chain has TRBV5-4 and TRBJ1-4, with a weak D call TRBD1 (5 bases). Deletions cut 2 bases from V and 4 bases from J, with 6 bases between. The CDR3 consists of 13 residues. Germline V gene sequence: CDR1 SGHNT, CDR2 YYREEE (reference sequence).

The J gene is TRBJ2-1, the V gene TRBV19; 15 bases map to TRBD2. In germline, CDR1 is LNHDA, CDR2 SQIVND (reference sequence). Trimming took 5 bases from V and 5 from J; bases not matched to a gene: 10. The CDR3 spans 18 residues. The CDR3 protein is CASSDHTGTSGRHNEQFF. The CDR3 coding sequence is TGTGCCAGTAGTGACCACACCGGGACTAGCGGGAGGCACAATGAGCAGTTCTTC.

The chain has TRBV4-2 and TRBJ2-7; TRBD2 is a possible D gene (5 bases). The germline gives CDR1 LGHNA, CDR2 YNFKEQ. This CDR3 region has 16 residues. The ends were cut back, 2 bases at V and 2 bases at J, with 16 bases in the middle. The CDR3, as DNA: TGTGCCAGCAGCCAACAAAGATCCCAGAGGGCCTACGAGCAGTACTTC. Protein product: CASSQQRSQRAYEQYF.

Worth noting for this clone: At one end, the junction sequence differs from germline, possibly due to a read error. Other DNA sequences in this sample translate to the same CDR3. This chain connects TRBV11-3 to TRBJ1-1; D is ambiguous. CDR3 length: 13 amino acids. CDR1 and CDR2 (germline): SGHNT, YENEEA. The CDR3 DNA is TGTGCTAGCACCGCAGGTTTAAACACTGAAGCTTTCTTT. It translates to CASTAGLNTEAFF. Full variable domain (remainder filled in from reference TRBV11-3 and TRBJ1-1): EAGVVQSPRYKIIEKKQPVAFWCNPISGHNTLYWYLQNLGQGPELLIRYENEEAVDDSQLPKDRFSAERLKGVDSTLKIQPAELGDSAVYLCASTAGLNTEAFFGQGTRLTVV.

The V gene is TRBV9, the J gene TRBJ2-1; TRBD2 aligns across 10 bases. The CDR3 runs 19 residues. V shed 0 bases, J shed 0 bases, and the junction held 9 bases outside the gene matches. Germline CDR1 and CDR2: SGDLS and YYNGEE. CDR3 residues: CASSVGTSGFTGSYNEQFF. The CDR3 DNA sequence: TGTGCCAGCAGCGTAGGGACTAGCGGATTTACGGGCTCCTACAATGAGCAGTTCTTC.

The CDR3 reads CASSFGGAYGYTF. The CDR3 region has the DNA TGTGCCAGCAGCTTCGGGGGAGCCTATGGCTACACCTTC. The V call is TRBV11-3, the J call TRBJ1-2, with a possible D match to TRBD1 (5 bases). V was shortened by 3 bases and J by 4 bases, with 9 bases between the two germline ends. The germline V gene encodes CDR1 SGHNT and CDR2 YENEEA. This CDR3 has 13 residues.

The chain carries TRBV6-4 and TRBJ1-2, with 9 bases matching TRBD1. Germline trimming cut 4 bases from V and 4 bases from J; bases unmatched to any gene: 4. Germline V gives CDR1 MRHNA, CDR2 SNTAGT. The CDR3 sequence is 14 residues long. CDR3 coding DNA: TGTGCCAGCAGTGCGGGACAGGGAAGCTATGGCTACACCTTC. Protein product: CASSAGQGSYGYTF.

This clone was seen a few times. The chain employs TRBV6-1 and TRBJ2-1; weak D call: TRBD2 (6 bases). This CDR3 region has 15 residues. Trimming removed 4 bases at V and 6 bases at J, with 16 bases between. Germline assignment: CDR1 MNHNS and CDR2 SASEGT. The CDR3 here is CASSGGGPISNEQFF. CDR3 in DNA: TGTGCCAGCAGTGGAGGAGGGCCAATAAGCAATGAGCAGTTCTTC.